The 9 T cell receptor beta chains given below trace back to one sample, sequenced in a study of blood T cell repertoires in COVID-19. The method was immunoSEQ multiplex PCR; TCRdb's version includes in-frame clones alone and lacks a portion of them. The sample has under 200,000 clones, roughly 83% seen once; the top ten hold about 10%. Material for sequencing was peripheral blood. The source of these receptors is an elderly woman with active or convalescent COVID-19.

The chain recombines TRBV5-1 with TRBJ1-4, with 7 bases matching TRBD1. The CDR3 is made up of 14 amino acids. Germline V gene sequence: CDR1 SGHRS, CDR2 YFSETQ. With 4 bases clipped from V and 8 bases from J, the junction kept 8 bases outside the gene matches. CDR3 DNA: TGCGCCAGCAGCCGGACAGGAGAAAGCGAAAAACTGTTTTTT. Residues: CASSRTGESEKLFF.

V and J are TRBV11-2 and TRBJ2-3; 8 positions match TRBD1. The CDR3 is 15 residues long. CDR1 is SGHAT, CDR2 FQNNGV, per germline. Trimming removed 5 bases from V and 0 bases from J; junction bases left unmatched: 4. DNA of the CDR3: TGTGCCAGCAGCCCAGGGGGCCTTAGCACAGATACGCAGTATTTT. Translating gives CASSPGGLSTDTQYF.

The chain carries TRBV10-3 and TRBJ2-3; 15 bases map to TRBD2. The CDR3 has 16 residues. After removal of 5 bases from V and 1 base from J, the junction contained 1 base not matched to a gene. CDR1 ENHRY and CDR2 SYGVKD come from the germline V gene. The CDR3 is CAISRTSGGGTDTQYF. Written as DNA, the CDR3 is TGTGCCATCAGTCGGACTAGCGGGGGGGGCACAGATACGCAGTATTTT.

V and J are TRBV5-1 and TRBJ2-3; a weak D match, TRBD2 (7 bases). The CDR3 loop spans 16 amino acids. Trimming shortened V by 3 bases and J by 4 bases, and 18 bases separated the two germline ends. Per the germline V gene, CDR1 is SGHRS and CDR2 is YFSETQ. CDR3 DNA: TGCGCCAGCAGCTATTATGGGGGGGCAAGCGCAGATACGCAGTATTTT. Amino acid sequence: CASSYYGGASADTQYF.

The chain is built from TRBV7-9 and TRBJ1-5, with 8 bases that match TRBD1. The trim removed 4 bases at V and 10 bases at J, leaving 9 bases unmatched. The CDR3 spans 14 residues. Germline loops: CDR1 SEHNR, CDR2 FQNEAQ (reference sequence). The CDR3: CASSSDRGSSPQHF. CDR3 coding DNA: TGTGCCAGCAGCTCCGACAGGGGATCAAGTCCCCAGCATTTT.

CDR3 bases: TGTGCTACTTCAGGATCAGGCAGGGACCAAGAGACCCAGTACTTC. This translates into CATSGSGRDQETQYF. The V call is TRBV7-7, the J call TRBJ2-5, with a tentative D call TRBD1 (5 bases). The CDR3 length is 15 residues. The germline gives CDR1 SSHAT, CDR2 FNYEAQ (reference sequence).

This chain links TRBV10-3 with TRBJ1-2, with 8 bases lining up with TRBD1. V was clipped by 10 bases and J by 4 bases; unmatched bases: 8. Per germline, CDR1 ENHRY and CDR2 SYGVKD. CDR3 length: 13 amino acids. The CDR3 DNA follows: TGTGCCACTCCCGGGACAGGCACCTATGGCTACACCTTC. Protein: CATPGTGTYGYTF.

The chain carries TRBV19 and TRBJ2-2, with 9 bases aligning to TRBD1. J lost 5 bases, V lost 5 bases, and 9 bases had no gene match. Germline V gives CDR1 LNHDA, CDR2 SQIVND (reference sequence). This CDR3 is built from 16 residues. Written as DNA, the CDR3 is TGTGCCAGTAGTCAAGAGGGGACAGGGAATACCGGGGAGCTGTTTTTT. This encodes CASSQEGTGNTGELFF.

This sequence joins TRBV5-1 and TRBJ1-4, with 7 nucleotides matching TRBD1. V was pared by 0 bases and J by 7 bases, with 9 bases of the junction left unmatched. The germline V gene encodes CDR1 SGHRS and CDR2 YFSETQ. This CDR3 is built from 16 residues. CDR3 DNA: TGCGCCAGCAGCTTGGCCGGGCAGGGGGGAGGTGAAAAACTGTTTTTT. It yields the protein CASSLAGQGGGEKLFF.